The 12 T cell receptor beta chains below were found in one sample sequenced in a study of cytomegalovirus exposure and HLA in healthy donors. Primers included in the PCR were 60 Vbeta and 13 Jbeta primers. Only in-frame clones appear in the TCRdb table, and some are missing; sequencing was by immunoSEQ multiplex PCR. The clone table shows tens of thousands of clones, with the ten largest holding 3% to 4%. Material: PBMCs. These receptors originate from a woman between 40 and 55 years old in good health and CMV-seropositive.

The chain uses TRBV5-6 and TRBJ2-7, with 11 bases identical to TRBD1. Per germline, CDR1 SGHDT and CDR2 YYEEEE. The trim removed 0 bases at V and 4 bases at J, leaving 6 bases unmatched. The CDR3 length is 16 residues. CDR3 in DNA: TGTGCCAGCAGCTTGGGGGCCGGGACAGGGGGGTACGAGCAGTACTTC. Amino acids: CASSLGAGTGGYEQYF.

The chain couples TRBV2 to TRBJ1-2; 9 positions match TRBD1. Germline trimming cut 7 bases from V and 7 bases from J; bases unmatched to any gene: 10. This CDR3 has 14 amino acids. Germline CDR1 and CDR2: SNHLY and FYNNEI. CDR3 protein: CASTYLDRGGGYTF. The CDR3 coding sequence is TGTGCCAGCACCTACCTGGACAGGGGAGGTGGCTACACCTTC.

The chain recombines TRBV10-3 with TRBJ1-3; D is undetermined. V shed 5 bases and J shed 3 bases, with 8 bases lying between them. Per germline, CDR1 ENHRY and CDR2 SYGVKD. The CDR3 has 13 residues. DNA for the CDR3: TGTGCCATCAGTATAGTGCTTGGAAACACCATATATTTT. The encoded protein is CAISIVLGNTIYF.

For the CDR3, the DNA is TGTGCCAGCAGCTTAGCTCGGGGGGCTGACTATGGCTACACCTTC. It yields the protein CASSLARGADYGYTF. This rearrangement joins TRBV13 to TRBJ1-2, with D possibly TRBD1 on 6 matching bases. Trimming left V 1 base short and J 3 bases short, with 12 bases between. The CDR3 is made up of 15 amino acids. CDR1 and CDR2 (germline): PRHDT, FYEKMQ (reference sequence).

The CDR3 nucleotides are TGTGCCAGCAGGATAGCGGATGCGCAGTATTTT. Translating gives CASRIADAQYF. The chain has TRBV2 and TRBJ2-3, with TRBD2 as a possible D gene (6 bases). The germline CDR1 and CDR2 sequences are SNHLY and FYNNEI. The ends were cut back, 6 bases at V and 10 bases at J, with 11 bases in the middle. The CDR3 spans 11 residues.

The chain recombines TRBV5-1 with TRBJ1-2; perhaps TRBD1 as D (5 bases). The germline V gene encodes CDR1 SGHRS and CDR2 YFSETQ. This CDR3 comprises 11 residues. V was shortened by 3 bases and J by 8 bases, with 8 bases between the two germline ends. The CDR3 region is CASSWGEGYTF. CDR3 nucleotides: TGCGCCAGCAGCTGGGGGGAAGGCTACACCTTC.

The chain carries TRBV9 and TRBJ1-3, with 7 nucleotides matching TRBD1. This CDR3 contains 15 residues. The germline V gene has CDR1 SGDLS and CDR2 YYNGEE. The ends lost 3 bases at V and 4 bases at J; junction bases unmatched: 7. Written as DNA, the CDR3 is TGTGCCAGCAGCGCGGTACAGGGGCCCGGAAACACCATATATTTT. Amino acids: CASSAVQGPGNTIYF.

The gene calls are TRBV28 and TRBJ2-5; D may be TRBD1 (6 bases). Per germline, CDR1 MDHEN and CDR2 SYDVKM. This CDR3 spans 15 amino acids. V was shortened by 3 bases and J by 2 bases, with 13 bases between the two germline ends. CDR3 DNA: TGTGCCAGCAGTTTTCCGGGGACACGACAAGAGACCCAGTACTTC. It codes for CASSFPGTRQETQYF.

The chain combines TRBV27 with TRBJ2-7; 7 nucleotides align to TRBD1. J lost 2 bases, V lost 10 bases, and 11 bases had no gene match. CDR3 size: 14 residues. Germline CDR1 reads MNHEY; CDR2 reads SMNVEV (reference sequence). DNA for the CDR3: TGTGCCACCCCACTCCGGGACAGTCCCTACGAGCAGTACTTC. Protein: CATPLRDSPYEQYF.

This sequence joins TRBV5-1 and TRBJ2-2, with TRBD1 matching over 7 bases. V was pared by 0 bases and J by 1 base, with 0 bases of the junction left unmatched. This CDR3 region has 15 residues. Looked up from germline, CDR1 is SGHRS and CDR2 is YFSETQ. The DNA of the CDR3 is TGCGCCAGCAGCTTGGGACAGGGGAACACCGGGGAGCTGTTTTTT. The encoded protein is CASSLGQGNTGELFF.

The chain is built from TRBV5-1 and TRBJ2-2, with a possible D match to TRBD1 (6 bases). V was pared by 6 bases and J by 4 bases, with 10 bases between. Looked up from germline, CDR1 is SGHRS and CDR2 is YFSETQ. The CDR3 length is 13 residues. DNA of the CDR3: TGCGCCAGCACAGGGGCGGGCACCGGGGAGCTGTTTTTT. Translated, it gives CASTGAGTGELFF.

The rearrangement uses TRBV27 and TRBJ1-1; 7 bases are a match to TRBD1. J gave up 4 bases and V 8 bases, and 10 bases lay outside the gene matches. The CDR3 totals 14 residues. Germline lookup yields CDR1 MNHEY and CDR2 SMNVEV (reference sequence). The CDR3 region is CASLYTGEATEAFF. Written as DNA, the CDR3 is TGTGCCAGCTTGTACACAGGGGAGGCCACTGAAGCTTTCTTT.